This passage covers 10 T cell receptor beta chains from one sample sequenced in a study of blood T cell repertoires in COVID-19. Repertoires were generated with immunoSEQ multiplex PCR, while TCRdb's copy carries only in-frame clones and drops some. The data hold about 480,000 clones, with roughly nine tenths observed a single time. The sequencing sample was made of peripheral blood. These receptors all stem from a woman aged 45-65 years with COVID-19, enrolled during active disease.

This clone was counted once. The rearrangement links TRBV5-1 to TRBJ2-7; 8 bases line up with TRBD1. The CDR3 is 13 residues long. Germline CDR1 is SGHRS and CDR2 is YFSETQ. J gave up 3 bases and V 3 bases, and 2 bases lay outside the gene matches. The CDR3 DNA reads as TGCGCCAGCAGCTACGGACAGGGCTACGAGCAGTACTTC. It translates to CASSYGQGYEQYF.

This chain links TRBV9 with TRBJ1-5; D not certain. This CDR3 region has 15 residues. Germline V gene lookup returns CDR1 SGDLS and CDR2 YYNGEE. V lost 4 bases, J lost 2 bases, and 13 bases lay in between. In DNA form, the CDR3 reads TGTGCCAGCAGCCCTGACGGCCGGGGCAATCAGCCCCAGCATTTT. It yields the protein CASSPDGRGNQPQHF.

The chain employs TRBV19 and TRBJ1-6; 9 bases agree with TRBD1. CDR1 LNHDA and CDR2 SQIVND come from the germline V gene (reference sequence). The CDR3 sequence is 16 residues long. Unmatched junction bases numbered 18, after V lost 10 bases and J lost 11 bases. The CDR3 DNA reads as TGTGCCACCGCCACAGGGGGCCCTATTGATACGACACCCCTCCACTTT. Residues: CATATGGPIDTTPLHF.

This chain connects TRBV19 to TRBJ2-5; D ambiguous. The CDR3 runs to 15 residues. Per germline, CDR1 LNHDA and CDR2 SQIVND (reference sequence). V gave up 6 bases and J gave up 0 bases, with 14 bases separating them. The CDR3 bases are TGTGCCAGTAGGCAAGTCAGTCCGTACCAAGAGACCCAGTACTTC. Encoded protein: CASRQVSPYQETQYF.

The V call is TRBV3-1 (or the pseudogene TRBV3-2), the J call TRBJ1-1, with D possibly matching TRBD1 (5 bases). Trimming stripped 2 bases from V and 7 bases from J, with 14 bases between. This CDR3 is built from 14 residues. Germline lookup yields CDR1 LGHDT and CDR2 YNNKEL (reference sequence). In DNA, the CDR3 is TGTGCCAGCAGCCAATCTCGGGGGGGGTTTGAAGCTTTCTTT. The encoded protein is CASSQSRGGFEAFF.

The chain combines TRBV7-6 with TRBJ1-2, with a weak D call TRBD1 (6 bases). V was clipped by 5 bases and J by 7 bases, with 20 bases between them. CDR1 and CDR2 (germline): SGHVS, FNYEAQ. This CDR3 contains 15 residues. In nucleotides, the CDR3 is TGTGCCAGCAGCCCCTACTTAACCCGCAGGGGTGGCTACACCTTC. It yields the protein CASSPYLTRRGGYTF.

This rearrangement joins TRBV5-1 to TRBJ1-1, with D maybe TRBD1 (5 bases). The germline V and J ends were trimmed by 2 bases and 1 base, with 27 bases remaining between them. CDR1 and CDR2 from the germline V gene are SGHRS and YFSETQ. The CDR3 sequence is 20 residues long. Here the CDR3 reads CASSLGAGPLDQGGNTEAFF. In DNA form, the CDR3 reads TGCGCCAGCAGCTTAGGGGCAGGGCCCCTGGATCAGGGTGGGAACACTGAAGCTTTCTTT.

This chain uses TRBV19 with TRBJ1-5, with a tentative D call TRBD1 (5 bases). Germline V gene sequence: CDR1 LNHDA, CDR2 SQIVND (reference sequence). The CDR3 consists of 14 residues. V was shortened by 5 bases and J by 5 bases, with 13 bases between the two germline ends. CDR3 coding DNA: TGTGCCAGTAGTGGGGCAGGGTGGGATCAGCCCCAGCATTTT. Its translation: CASSGAGWDQPQHF.

This chain uses TRBV6-5 with TRBJ1-1, with 7 bases matching TRBD1. V lost 8 bases to trimming and J lost 10 bases; unmatched junction nucleotides: 7. The CDR3 length is 11 residues. The germline V gene has CDR1 MNHEY and CDR2 SVGAGI. The CDR3 nucleotides are TGTGCCAGCGACCGGAACAGGGGAGCTTTCTTT. Protein: CASDRNRGAFF.

This clone has only one observation. This sequence joins TRBV11-1 and TRBJ1-1, with a tentative D call TRBD1 (5 bases). V gave up 1 base and J gave up 2 bases, with 8 bases separating them. The CDR3 sequence is 14 residues long. CDR1 and CDR2 from the germline V gene are SGHAT and FQDESV (reference sequence). The CDR3 loop is CASSLEGVNTEAFF. CDR3 coding DNA: TGTGCCAGCAGCTTAGAAGGGGTTAACACTGAAGCTTTCTTT.